One and the same sample provided the 27 T cell receptor beta chains below, sequenced in a study of cytomegalovirus exposure and HLA in healthy donors. This PCR relied on a set of 60 Vbeta primers and 13 Jbeta primers. The data were produced by immunoSEQ multiplex PCR, yet TCRdb's version contains in-frame clones alone and is incomplete. The sample has under 200,000 clones; about four fifths are singletons. Input material: PBMCs. The receptors shown here come from a woman between 45 and 60 years old in good health and CMV-seropositive.

The table lists this clone with a few counts. The chain combines TRBV30 with TRBJ1-1, with 7 bases fitting TRBD1. The CDR3 spans 12 residues. In germline, CDR1 is GTSNPN, CDR2 SVGIG (reference sequence). The trim removed 1 base at V and 8 bases at J, leaving 4 bases unmatched. In nucleotides, the CDR3 is TGTGCCTGGAGTGGAGGGGGCTGGGAAGCTTTCTTT. It specifies CAWSGGGWEAFF.

This clone was observed a handful of times. The chain links TRBV9 to TRBJ1-4, with 8 bases fitting TRBD1. The J segment lost 0 bases and the V segment lost 3 bases, leaving 1 base of the junction unmatched. The germline gives CDR1 SGDLS, CDR2 YYNGEE. There are 15 residues in the CDR3. CDR3 in amino acids: CASSGDRSTNEKLFF. CDR3 nucleotides: TGTGCCAGCAGCGGGGACAGGTCAACTAATGAAAAACTGTTTTTT.

This clone was detected only a few times. V is TRBV19 and J is TRBJ2-3, with 8 positions matching TRBD2. Unmatched junction bases numbered 5, after V lost 6 bases and J lost 3 bases. Germline-derived CDR1 and CDR2 are LNHDA and SQIVND (reference sequence). The CDR3 spans 14 residues. CDR3: CASSSGRSTDTQYF. Here the CDR3 DNA reads TGTGCCAGTAGCAGCGGGAGATCAACAGATACGCAGTATTTT.

The count of this clone is one. The chain uses TRBV6-5 and TRBJ2-2; 10 nucleotides line up with TRBD2. CDR3 size: 16 residues. V lost 2 bases and J lost 2; bases outside the gene matches: 2. In germline, CDR1 is MNHEY, CDR2 SVGAGI. The CDR3 region has the DNA TGTGCCAGCAGTTACCTAGCGGGGGCAAACACCGGGGAGCTGTTTTTT. This sequence encodes CASSYLAGANTGELFF.

The chain carries TRBV7-9 and TRBJ2-3, with D unresolved. The V gene lost 0 bases and the J gene lost 0 bases, with 10 bases spanning the gap. The CDR3 consists of 16 residues. Per germline, CDR1 SEHNR and CDR2 FQNEAQ (reference sequence). The CDR3 loop is CASSLAGPGSTDTQYF. As DNA, the CDR3 is TGTGCCAGCAGCTTAGCCGGTCCAGGAAGCACAGATACGCAGTATTTT.

The sample holds a few counts of this clone. The chain links TRBV15 to TRBJ1-3, with D maybe TRBD1 (6 bases). Deletions cut 0 bases from V and 0 bases from J, with 15 bases between. CDR3 length: 18 amino acids. Germline lookup yields CDR1 LNHNV and CDR2 YYDKDF (reference sequence). The CDR3 sequence: CATSRDLKDRGSGNTIYF. CDR3 in DNA: TGTGCCACCAGCAGAGATCTAAAGGACAGAGGCTCTGGAAACACCATATATTTT.

A single count supports this clone. Other DNA sequences in the same sample also yield this CDR3. The V gene is TRBV7-3, the J gene TRBJ2-7, with D possibly TRBD1 on 6 matching bases. Germline V CDR1 and CDR2: SGHTA, FQGTGA. V lost 2 bases and J lost 5, with 10 bases in between. This CDR3 has 13 residues. In DNA form, the CDR3 reads TGTGCCAGCAGCTTAGAACAGGGAAACGAGCAGTACTTC. Translation: CASSLEQGNEQYF.

The V and J genes are TRBV27 and TRBJ1-2, with D perhaps TRBD1 (5 bases). V gave up 2 bases and J gave up 5 bases, with 12 bases separating them. The V gene's germline CDR1 is MNHEY and CDR2 SMNVEV (reference sequence). The CDR3 extends over 14 amino acids. CDR3 nucleotides: TGTGCCAGCAGTTTAGGGCCAGGGTCATATGGCTACACCTTC. It encodes CASSLGPGSYGYTF.

The rearrangement uses TRBV7-2 and TRBJ2-7; D gene unclear. V lost 3 bases and J lost 10, with 16 bases in between. The germline V gene encodes CDR1 SGHTA and CDR2 FQGNSA. CDR3 length: 13 residues. CDR3 nucleotide sequence: TGTGCCAGCAGCTTGCAATCGCCACCACTCCAGTACTTC. Protein: CASSLQSPPLQYF.

The sample holds a few counts of this clone. The chain couples TRBV6-1 to TRBJ2-3; 7 positions match TRBD1. The CDR3 loop spans 14 amino acids. CDR1 is MNHNS, CDR2 SASEGT, per germline. With V trimmed by 8 bases and J by 4 bases, 9 bases remained unmatched. The CDR3 loop reads CASGALQGADTQYF. CDR3 coding DNA: TGTGCCAGCGGAGCCCTCCAGGGGGCAGATACGCAGTATTTT.

The chain links TRBV7-3 to TRBJ2-1; no clear D gene. CDR1 is SGHTA, CDR2 FQGTGA, per germline. Between the trimmed V and J ends, which lost 2 bases and 4 bases, there was a span of 6 bases. The CDR3 consists of 13 residues. Here the CDR3 reads CASSLYIYNEQFF. Here the CDR3 DNA reads TGTGCCAGCAGCTTATACATATACAATGAGCAGTTCTTC.

The J gene is TRBJ1-1, the V gene TRBV5-4; no reliable D call. The CDR3 totals 12 residues. V lost 4 bases and J 1 base, leaving 5 bases between the germline ends. CDR1 and CDR2 (germline): SGHNT, YYREEE (reference sequence). The DNA for the CDR3 is TGTGCCAGCAGCCCCCAGAACACTGAAGCTTTCTTT. Protein: CASSPQNTEAFF.

This chain links TRBV7-9 with TRBJ2-2, with 8 bases fitting TRBD2. CDR3 length: 15 residues. The junction had 4 bases not matched to a gene; V was cut back by 1 base and J by 6 bases. In germline, CDR1 is SEHNR, CDR2 FQNEAQ (reference sequence). The CDR3 sequence is CASSLVSGAAGELFF. The CDR3 DNA reads TGTGCCAGCAGCTTAGTTAGCGGGGCTGCCGGGGAGCTGTTTTTT.

The genes are TRBV11-2 and TRBJ1-1, with TRBD1 identical over 8 bases. With V trimmed by 1 base and J by 0 bases, 13 bases remained unmatched. The CDR3 is 19 residues long. Germline V CDR1 and CDR2: SGHAT, FQNNGV. The CDR3 coding sequence is TGTGCCAGCAGCTTAGGCAGGGGGCCCACCGCCGCAATGAACACTGAAGCTTTCTTT. Its protein is CASSLGRGPTAAMNTEAFF.

This chain links TRBV4-3 with TRBJ2-5; TRBD2 might be the D (5 bases). The end of the DNA is better explained by TRBJ2-7, so the J call may be wrong. This CDR3 spans 14 amino acids. CDR1 and CDR2 (germline): LGHNA, YSLEER. Here the CDR3 DNA reads TGCGCCAGCAGCCAAGTGGTAGGGAGCTACGAGCAGTACTTC. Encoded protein: CASSQVVGSYEQYF.

This clone occurred a few times. The rearrangement links TRBV28 to TRBJ1-2; tentative D call: TRBD1 (6 bases). Germline CDR1 MDHEN, CDR2 SYDVKM. This CDR3 has 13 residues. V was trimmed by 4 bases and J by 9 bases, leaving 15 bases between them. CDR3 protein: CASSSQGRWSYTF. DNA for the CDR3: TGTGCCAGCAGTTCTCAGGGGCGGTGGAGCTACACCTTC.

The chain joins TRBV27 to TRBJ2-3, with 12 nucleotides matching TRBD2. From germline, CDR1 is MNHEY and CDR2 SMNVEV (reference sequence). Unmatched junction bases numbered 17, after V lost 5 bases and J lost 5 bases. This CDR3 contains 19 residues. The CDR3, as DNA: TGTGCCAGCAGTCCTACGTCTAGCGGGGGGGCCAAAAGGATAGATACGCAGTATTTT. It specifies CASSPTSSGGAKRIDTQYF.

The CDR3 nucleotides are TGTGCCAGCAGCTCCTCGGGTGGCGGTTACCTGGGGACCCAGTACTTC. Amino acid sequence: CASSSSGGGYLGTQYF. The rearrangement links TRBV7-2 to TRBJ2-5; D is unclear. V gave up 4 bases and J gave up 7 bases, with 22 bases separating them. The CDR3 extends over 16 amino acids. Germline loops: CDR1 SGHTA, CDR2 FQGNSA.

This rearrangement joins TRBV30 to TRBJ1-3, with 10 bases identical to TRBD1. Germline V lookup: CDR1 GTSNPN, CDR2 SVGIG (reference sequence). The CDR3 spans 14 residues. Trimming took 2 bases from V and 5 from J; bases not matched to a gene: 3. CDR3 region: CAWSRQGARNTIYF. CDR3 nucleotides: TGTGCCTGGAGTCGACAGGGGGCAAGAAACACCATATATTTT.

The J gene is TRBJ1-5, the V gene TRBV5-5; D perhaps matches TRBD1 (5 bases). The CDR3 covers 16 residues. V lost 4 bases to trimming and J lost 3 bases, with 17 bases between them. Germline CDR1 SGHKS, CDR2 YYEKEE (reference sequence). DNA of the CDR3: TGTGCCAGCAGCCAGGGCGTGGCAGGCAACAATCAGCCCCAGCATTTT. Translating it yields CASSQGVAGNNQPQHF. Supplemented by reference TRBV5-5 and TRBJ1-5, the full variable domain reads DAGVTQSPTHLIKTRGQQVTLRCSPISGHKSVSWYQQVLGQGPQFIFQYYEKEERGRGNFPDRFSARQFPNYSSELNVNALLLGDSALYLCASSQGVAGNNQPQHFGDGTRLSIL.

The gene calls are TRBV7-2 and TRBJ1-5, with 8 bases fitting TRBD1. Germline CDR1 SGHTA, CDR2 FQGNSA. Unmatched junction bases numbered 11, after V lost 6 bases and J lost 7 bases. The length of the CDR3 is 15 residues. CDR3 sequence: CASSQQGGENQPQHF. CDR3 in DNA: TGTGCCAGCAGTCAACAGGGGGGGGAGAACCAGCCCCAGCATTTT.

The chain employs TRBV5-4 and TRBJ2-2; 8 bases are shared with TRBD1. With V trimmed by 2 bases and J by 4 bases, 4 bases remained unmatched. The CDR3 runs 15 residues. Germline V CDR1 and CDR2: SGHNT, YYREEE (reference sequence). The CDR3 loop is CASSFDRGSTGELFF. CDR3 DNA: TGTGCCAGCAGCTTTGACAGGGGAAGCACCGGGGAGCTGTTTTTT.

The table lists this clone with a few counts. The chain employs TRBV5-1 and TRBJ2-1; D gene uncertain. V lost 3 bases and J 3 bases, leaving 7 bases between the germline ends. The CDR3 is 13 residues long. From germline, CDR1 is SGHRS and CDR2 YFSETQ. CDR3 amino acids: CASSSGGYNEQFF. In DNA form, the CDR3 reads TGCGCCAGCAGCTCCGGCGGCTACAATGAGCAGTTCTTC.

This clone was seen a handful of times. This rearrangement joins TRBV5-4 to TRBJ2-5, with TRBD2 as a possible D gene (6 bases). Germline CDR1 and CDR2: SGHNT and YYREEE (reference sequence). V lost 0 bases to trimming and J lost 2 bases, with 11 bases between them. The length of the CDR3 is 15 residues. This CDR3 reads CASSLGGGMQETQYF. CDR3 nucleotide sequence: TGTGCCAGCAGCTTGGGGGGCGGGATGCAAGAGACCCAGTACTTC.

This rearrangement joins TRBV29-1 to TRBJ2-1, with 11 bases fitting TRBD2. Germline V gene lookup returns CDR1 SQVTM and CDR2 ANQGSEA. The J segment lost 8 bases and the V segment lost 4 bases, leaving 7 bases of the junction unmatched. The CDR3 sequence is 14 residues long. CDR3 coding DNA: TGCAGCGTTGGTGTTAGCGGGGGGGTTGATGAGCAGTTCTTC. This gives the protein CSVGVSGGVDEQFF.

CDR3 sequence: CASSPGGVSFGYGYTF. DNA for the CDR3: TGTGCCAGCAGCCCGGGGGGGGTTTCCTTTGGCTATGGCTACACCTTC. The V call is TRBV7-6, the J call TRBJ1-2; possible D gene TRBD1, 5 bases. This CDR3 region has 16 residues. V gave up 5 bases and J gave up 4 bases, with 20 bases separating them. Germline CDR1 SGHVS, CDR2 FNYEAQ.

Worth noting for this clone: At one end the junction does not follow the germline gene, possibly because of a read error. The rearrangement links TRBV7-9 to TRBJ2-5, with 12 bases that match TRBD1. The CDR3 totals 17 residues. Germline V lookup: CDR1 SEHNR, CDR2 FQNEAQ (reference sequence). The CDR3 bases are TGTTCCAGCAGCTTAAATTTCCGGGACAGGGGGCGAGAGACCCAGTACTTC. Amino acids: CSSSLNFRDRGRETQYF.